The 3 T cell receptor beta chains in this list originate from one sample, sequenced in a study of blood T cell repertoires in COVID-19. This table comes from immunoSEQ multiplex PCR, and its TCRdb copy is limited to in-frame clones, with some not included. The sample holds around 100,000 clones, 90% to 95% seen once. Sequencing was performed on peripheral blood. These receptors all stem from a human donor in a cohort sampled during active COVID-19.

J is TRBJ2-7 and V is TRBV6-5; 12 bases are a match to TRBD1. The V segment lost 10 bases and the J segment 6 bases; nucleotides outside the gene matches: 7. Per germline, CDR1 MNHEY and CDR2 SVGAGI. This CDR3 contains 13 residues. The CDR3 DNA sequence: TGTGCCATCCGGGACAGGGGGCTGGCCGAGCAGTACTTC. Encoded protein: CAIRDRGLAEQYF.

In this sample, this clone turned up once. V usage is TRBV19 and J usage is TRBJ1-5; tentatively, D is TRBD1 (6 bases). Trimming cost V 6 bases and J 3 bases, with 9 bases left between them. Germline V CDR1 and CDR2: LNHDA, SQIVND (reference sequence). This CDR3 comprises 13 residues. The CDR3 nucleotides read TGTGCCAGTAGCTGGGGGCTCAATCAGCCCCAGCATTTT. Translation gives CASSWGLNQPQHF.

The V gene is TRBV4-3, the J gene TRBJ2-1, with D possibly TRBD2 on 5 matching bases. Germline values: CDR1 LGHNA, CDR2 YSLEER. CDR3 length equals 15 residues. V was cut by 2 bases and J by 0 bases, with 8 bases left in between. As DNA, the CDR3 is TGCGCCAGCAGCCAACAGCGGAGCTCCTACAATGAGCAGTTCTTC. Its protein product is CASSQQRSSYNEQFF.